One sample yielded the 26 T cell receptor beta chains listed below, sequenced in a study of T cells in Graves' hyperthyroidism and ophthalmopathy. RNA transcripts were the template for amplifying TCR beta CDR3 regions. TCR CDR3 regions were first amplified by RT-PCR with HTBI primers. Using its own MiXCR run on the multiplex PCR reads, TCRdb lists one record per CDR3 protein. The table shows hundreds of thousands of distinct CDR3 sequences, with about 15% occurring only once. The sequencing sample was made of blood. The receptors originated from a woman under 30 with Graves' hyperthyroidism.

The rearrangement uses TRBV3-1 and TRBJ2-7; D is perhaps TRBD1 (6 bases). Per the germline V gene, CDR1 is LGHDT and CDR2 is YNNKEL (reference sequence). The CDR3 runs to 12 residues. With 3 bases removed from V and 7 bases from J, the gap between germline ends came to 10 bases. The CDR3 reads CASSHDRREQYF. For the CDR3, the DNA is TGTGCCAGCAGCCATGACAGGCGAGAGCAGTACTTC.

This clonotype was recorded at least ten times. This chain connects TRBV12-5 to TRBJ2-3; D remains ambiguous. The CDR3 runs to 13 residues. Germline CDR1 reads LGHNT; CDR2 reads FRNRAP. V dropped 9 bases and J dropped 6 bases, with 16 bases sitting between them. CDR3 coding DNA: TGTGCTAGCGCGTCGTCGGGCGATGATACGCAGTATTTT. Amino acids: CASASSGDDTQYF.

This clonotype was detected ten times or more. The V gene is TRBV18, the J gene TRBJ2-7, with 8 bases fitting TRBD2. Germline CDR1 is KGHSH and CDR2 is LQKENI. The CDR3 covers 15 residues. V was pared by 8 bases and J by 6 bases, with 15 bases of the junction left unmatched. CDR3 amino acids: CASVRPGLGISEQYF. DNA of the CDR3: TGTGCCAGCGTCCGACCGGGACTAGGTATATCCGAGCAGTACTTC.

This clonotype was counted many times. The chain has TRBV2 and TRBJ2-1; D remains unclear. The V end lost 6 bases, the J end lost 1 base, and 10 bases lay between the germline ends. Germline V gene data show CDR1 as SNHLY and CDR2 as FYNNEI. CDR3 length equals 14 residues. Written as DNA, the CDR3 is TGTGCCAGCAGCGCGCCGCGTTCCTACAATGAGCAGTTCTTC. This codes for CASSAPRSYNEQFF.

The chain links TRBV7-9 to TRBJ1-1; D remains ambiguous. CDR1 and CDR2 from the germline V gene are SEHNR and FQNEAQ (reference sequence). Trimming took 3 bases from V and 1 from J, leaving 12 bases between them. The CDR3 runs to 15 residues. DNA for the CDR3: TGTGCCAGCAGCTTGAGGGCCAGTGGGAACACTGAAGCTTTCTTT. This encodes CASSLRASGNTEAFF.

This clonotype was seen many times. J is TRBJ2-1 and V is TRBV3-1; D is perhaps TRBD2 (6 bases). The germline gives CDR1 LGHDT, CDR2 YNNKEL (reference sequence). The CDR3 contains 15 residues. V lost 2 bases, J lost 1 base, and 9 bases lay in between. The CDR3 loop reads CASSQLSGSYNEQFF. The CDR3 nucleotides read TGTGCCAGCAGCCAACTGAGCGGGTCCTACAATGAGCAGTTCTTC.

In its sample, this clonotype was seen a few times. This rearrangement joins TRBV2 to TRBJ2-2; the match to TRBD1 covers 7 bases. The V gene end was trimmed by 4 bases and the J gene end by 0 bases; junction bases not matched to a gene: 8. CDR1 and CDR2 (germline): SNHLY, FYNNEI. CDR3 length equals 17 residues. The CDR3 bases are TGTGCCAGCAGTGTAGTACAGGGGCGCCCGAACACCGGGGAGCTGTTTTTT. Translating it yields CASSVVQGRPNTGELFF.

This clonotype was counted at least ten times. The V call is TRBV30, the J call TRBJ1-2; the D is unclear. This CDR3 comprises 14 residues. The V gene lost 4 bases and the J gene lost 2 bases, with 14 bases spanning the gap. Looked up from germline, CDR1 is GTSNPN and CDR2 is SVGIG (reference sequence). DNA for the CDR3: TGTGCCTGGACCGGTGCCAGCCTAAACTATGGCTACACCTTC. Its translation is CAWTGASLNYGYTF.

Concerning this clonotype itself: Given a much more abundant clone one base away, this may be a read error. The chain combines TRBV29-1 with TRBJ2-7; TRBD1 is a possible D gene (6 bases). V lost 0 bases and J lost 5, with 20 bases in between. Per germline, CDR1 SQVTM and CDR2 ANQGSEA. The CDR3 is 16 residues long. The CDR3 is CSVEDEQGTSVDEQYF. The CDR3 DNA reads TGCAGCGTTGAAGATGAGCAGGGGACGAGTGTCGACGAGCAGTACTTC.

The rearrangement links TRBV5-1 to TRBJ2-3; tentatively, D is TRBD1 (6 bases). V was pared by 1 base and J by 2 bases, with 11 bases between. This CDR3 spans 15 amino acids. Germline CDR1 reads SGHRS; CDR2 reads YFSETQ. This CDR3 is CASSLQGTATDTQYF. DNA for the CDR3: TGCGCCAGCAGCTTGCAGGGGACGGCCACAGATACGCAGTATTTT.

This clonotype was seen repeatedly, ten times or more. The V gene is TRBV2, the J gene TRBJ2-7; 8 positions match TRBD1. The CDR3 runs 11 residues. Germline CDR1 is SNHLY and CDR2 is FYNNEI. J lost 5 bases, V lost 9 bases, and 3 bases had no gene match. DNA of the CDR3: TGTGCCAGAAGGACAGGGAACGAGCAGTACTTC. This gives the protein CARRTGNEQYF.

A few counts support this clonotype. The chain couples TRBV6-1 to TRBJ2-7; D gene unclear. The germline CDR1 and CDR2 sequences are MNHNS and SASEGT. CDR3 size: 11 residues. The ends were cut back, 11 bases at V and 3 bases at J, with 11 bases in the middle. This CDR3 is CAVSKRYEQYF. CDR3 DNA: TGTGCCGTATCGAAGCGCTACGAGCAGTACTTC.

This clonotype was detected only a few times. The chain has TRBV4-3 and TRBJ2-2; TRBD2 matches 9 bases. The V and J ends lost 2 bases and 3 bases, in that order; junction bases with no gene match: 7. This CDR3 has 17 residues. CDR1 LGHNA and CDR2 YSLEER come from the germline V gene. In nucleotides, the CDR3 is TGCGCCAGCAGCCAATTTCTAGCGGGGACTTACACCGGGGAGCTGTTTTTT. The encoded protein is CASSQFLAGTYTGELFF.

This clonotype occurred many times. A read error may account for a junction end that differs from germline. This chain connects TRBV30 to TRBJ2-1, with D perhaps TRBD2 (6 bases). From germline, CDR1 is GTSNPN and CDR2 SVGIG (reference sequence). The CDR3 is 13 amino acids. This CDR3 reads CARRGSSYNEQFF. DNA for the CDR3: TGTGCCCGGAGGGGTTCCTCCTACAATGAGCAGTTCTTC.

A few counts support this clonotype. The chain couples TRBV6-2 or TRBV6-3 to TRBJ2-7, with D possibly matching TRBD2 (6 bases). Germline values: CDR1 MNHEY, CDR2 SVGEGT. The CDR3 contains 14 residues. V gave up 5 bases and J gave up 2 bases, with 13 bases separating them. The CDR3 bases are TGTGCCAGCAGTGACGGGACTCTACCCTACGAGCAGTACTTC. It is translated as CASSDGTLPYEQYF.

This clonotype was recorded a few times. The chain couples TRBV15 to TRBJ2-1; 7 bases align to TRBD1. The CDR3 spans 16 residues. CDR1 and CDR2 (germline): LNHNV, YYDKDF (reference sequence). Unmatched junction bases numbered 8, after V lost 3 bases and J lost 3 bases. For the CDR3, the DNA is TGTGCCACCAGCAGCCTCGGGACAGCATTCTACAATGAGCAGTTCTTC. Encoded protein: CATSSLGTAFYNEQFF. The full variable domain, its missing parts supplied by reference TRBV15 and TRBJ2-1, is DAMVIQNPRYQVTQFGKPVTLSCSQTLNHNVMYWYQQKSSQAPKLLFHYYDKDFNNEADTPDNFQSRRPNTSFCFLDIRSPGLGDTAMYLCATSSLGTAFYNEQFFGPGTRLTVL.

This clonotype was detected many times. The gene calls are TRBV7-9 and TRBJ2-1; no definite D call. The CDR3 sequence is 14 residues long. V was pared by 2 bases and J by 2 bases, with 7 bases between. The germline V gene encodes CDR1 SEHNR and CDR2 FQNEAQ (reference sequence). CDR3 amino acids: CASSLMAAYNEQFF. CDR3 DNA sequence: TGTGCCAGCAGCTTAATGGCGGCCTACAATGAGCAGTTCTTC.

This clonotype has a count of ten or more. The chain couples TRBV7-9 to TRBJ2-1; TRBD2 matches at 10 bases. V trimming: 4 bases; J trimming: 7 bases; junction bases outside the gene matches: 7. The CDR3 is made up of 15 amino acids. CDR1 SEHNR and CDR2 FQNEAQ come from the germline V gene (reference sequence). In nucleotides, the CDR3 is TGTGCCAGCAGCTACTTAGCGGGAGGTTTGAATGAGCAGTTCTTC. Residues: CASSYLAGGLNEQFF.

This clonotype was counted many times. The chain joins TRBV7-3 to TRBJ2-1; possible D gene TRBD2, 5 bases. V lost 4 bases and J lost 0, with 10 bases in between. The CDR3 sequence is 15 residues long. Per germline, CDR1 SGHTA and CDR2 FQGTGA. Here the CDR3 reads CASSSGLPSYNEQFF. The CDR3, as DNA: TGTGCCAGCAGCTCAGGACTTCCCTCCTACAATGAGCAGTTCTTC.

The sample holds many counts of this clonotype. CDR3 bases: TGTGCCAGCAGCTTAGACAGATGGGGGGCATACACTGAAGCTTTCTTT. Translated: CASSLDRWGAYTEAFF. This sequence joins TRBV7-8 and TRBJ1-1, with D tentatively TRBD1 (6 bases). This CDR3 is built from 16 residues. Trimming shortened V by 1 base and J by 3 bases, and 15 bases separated the two germline ends. Germline V CDR1 and CDR2: SGHVS, FQNEAQ.

This clonotype was counted a few times. Written as DNA, the CDR3 is TGCAGCGGGACTAGCGGGGGGGAGACCCAGTACTTC. The encoded protein is CSGTSGGETQYF. The V call is TRBV29-1, the J call TRBJ2-5; TRBD2 matches 14 bases. CDR1 SQVTM and CDR2 ANQGSEA come from the germline V gene. The CDR3 runs to 12 residues. The V gene end was trimmed by 7 bases and the J gene end by 5 bases; junction bases not matched to a gene: 0.

This clonotype was recorded many times. The DNA for the CDR3 is TGTGCTAGTGGTTTGGGACCAGGAATTGCTTTCTTT. Its translation is CASGLGPGIAFF. V and J are TRBV12-5 and TRBJ1-1; D is unresolved. Trimming removed 1 base from V and 11 bases from J, with 11 bases in between. The CDR3 totals 12 residues. Germline V CDR1 and CDR2: LGHNT, FRNRAP.

The chain recombines TRBV27 with TRBJ2-1, with TRBD1 identical over 9 bases. V gave up 6 bases and J gave up 9 bases; unmatched junction bases: 9. The germline V gene encodes CDR1 MNHEY and CDR2 SMNVEV (reference sequence). CDR3 length: 14 residues. The CDR3 DNA follows: TGTGCCAGCAGGGGGGGGACAGGGAGGATTGAGCAGTTCTTC. Residues: CASRGGTGRIEQFF.

This clonotype came up many times. This chain joins TRBV20-1 and TRBJ1-4; D gene uncertain. The V gene lost 3 bases and the J gene lost 7 bases, with 9 bases spanning the gap. The CDR3 runs 12 residues. Germline values: CDR1 DFQATT, CDR2 SNEGSKA (reference sequence). CDR3 residues: CSASRAGEKLFF. Written as DNA, the CDR3 is TGCAGTGCTAGCCGGGCGGGTGAAAAACTGTTTTTT.

The V and J genes are TRBV2 and TRBJ1-1, with a possible D match to TRBD1 (5 bases). The CDR3 length is 13 residues. Germline CDR1 reads SNHLY; CDR2 reads FYNNEI. The V end was cut by 4 bases, the J end by 4 bases, with 10 bases between. Here the CDR3 DNA reads TGTGCCAGCAGTGGTCCCAGGGCCACTGAAGCTTTCTTT. Encoded protein: CASSGPRATEAFF.

This clonotype has ten or more counts. V is TRBV11-2 and J is TRBJ2-7; D not certain. This CDR3 region has 15 residues. Germline V gives CDR1 SGHAT, CDR2 FQNNGV. The V end was cut by 3 bases, the J end by 1 base, with 13 bases between. The CDR3 here is CASSFGPTFSYEQYF. CDR3 coding DNA: TGTGCCAGCAGCTTTGGGCCGACGTTTTCCTACGAGCAGTACTTC.